These 20 T cell receptor beta chains originate from one sample sequenced in a study of blood T cell repertoires in COVID-19. Sequencing was performed with immunoSEQ multiplex PCR; in TCRdb, only in-frame clones are kept and a portion is missing. The sample consists of 200,000 to 250,000 clones, 88% of them appearing once. Input material: peripheral blood. The receptors shown here come from a man between 18 and 35 years old with active or convalescent COVID-19.

The chain recombines TRBV15 with TRBJ1-2; 10 bases match TRBD1. Germline values: CDR1 LNHNV, CDR2 YYDKDF (reference sequence). This CDR3 is built from 14 residues. Trimming cost V 4 bases and J 7 bases; bases outside gene matches: 6. CDR3 region: CATSTRQGAVGYTF. In nucleotides, the CDR3 is TGTGCCACCAGCACACGACAGGGGGCGGTTGGCTACACCTTC.

The CDR3 DNA sequence: TGTGCCAGCAGCCTCGGACTTAACACCGGGGAGCTGTTTTTT. Its translation is CASSLGLNTGELFF. This chain connects TRBV3-1 (or the pseudogene TRBV3-2) to TRBJ2-2, with a weak D call TRBD2 (5 bases). The germline V gene encodes CDR1 LGHDT and CDR2 YNNKEL (reference sequence). The CDR3 runs 14 residues. V gave up 4 bases and J gave up 2 bases, with 8 bases separating them.

In nucleotides, the CDR3 is TGTGCCAGCAGCGTGGCTAGCGGGAGGGTGGGGCAAGAGACCCAGTACTTC. It is translated as CASSVASGRVGQETQYF. The genes are TRBV9 and TRBJ2-5; TRBD2 agrees at 12 bases. This CDR3 is built from 17 residues. V lost 2 bases, J lost 2 bases, and 7 bases stayed unmatched. Germline CDR1 is SGDLS and CDR2 is YYNGEE.

This sequence joins TRBV5-1 and TRBJ2-3; weak D call: TRBD2 (5 bases). The CDR3 is 14 amino acids. CDR1 and CDR2 from the germline V gene are SGHRS and YFSETQ. V was trimmed by 0 bases and J by 4 bases, leaving 9 bases between them. CDR3 nucleotides: TGCGCCAGCAGCTTGGAGGATAGCGCAGATACGCAGTATTTT. It specifies CASSLEDSADTQYF.

The chain recombines TRBV3-1 (or the pseudogene TRBV3-2) with TRBJ1-1, with D unclear. Germline CDR1 reads LGHDT; CDR2 reads YNNKEL (reference sequence). Trimming took off 6 bases at V and 0 bases at J, with 14 bases between the two ends. The CDR3 contains 15 residues. Here the CDR3 reads CASRPRYSLNTEAFF. CDR3 nucleotide sequence: TGTGCCAGCAGGCCAAGGTACAGCTTGAACACTGAAGCTTTCTTT.

The chain is built from TRBV24-1 and TRBJ1-6; no firm D call. V was shortened by 1 base and J by 9 bases, with 27 bases between the two germline ends. Germline V gene data show CDR1 as KGHDR and CDR2 as SFDVKD. CDR3 length: 20 amino acids. The CDR3 spells CATSDFIGGPGLGSASPLHF. In DNA form, the CDR3 reads TGTGCCACCAGTGATTTCATCGGTGGTCCAGGTCTGGGCTCAGCTTCACCCCTCCACTTT.

The rearrangement links TRBV12-3 or TRBV12-4 to TRBJ1-4; D not resolved. V was trimmed by 2 bases and J by 4 bases, leaving 5 bases between them. The CDR3 sequence is 13 residues long. The CDR3 DNA reads as TGTGCCAGCAGTTTAACAGTTAATGAAAAACTGTTTTTT. Translating it yields CASSLTVNEKLFF.

The rearrangement uses TRBV10-3 and TRBJ2-5; 7 nucleotides align to TRBD1. V dropped 8 bases and J dropped 5; count of bases not matched to a gene: 8. The CDR3 runs 13 residues. The germline V gene encodes CDR1 ENHRY and CDR2 SYGVKD. For the CDR3, the DNA is TGTGCCATCCGGGCAGGGGGAGAGGAGACCCAGTACTTC. It is translated as CAIRAGGEETQYF.

The genes are TRBV6-6 and TRBJ2-1; 11 bases are a match to TRBD2. The CDR3 is 15 residues long. With V trimmed by 2 bases and J by 4 bases, 1 base remained unmatched. CDR1 MNHNY and CDR2 SVGAGI come from the germline V gene (reference sequence). Here the CDR3 reads CASSYGTSGYNEQFF. CDR3 sequence (DNA): TGTGCCAGCAGTTACGGGACTAGCGGATACAATGAGCAGTTCTTC.

V and J are TRBV6-5 and TRBJ2-1; 13 bases fit TRBD2. CDR3 length: 15 residues. J lost 6 bases, V lost 4 bases, and 3 bases had no gene match. The germline V gene has CDR1 MNHEY and CDR2 SVGAGI. The CDR3 here is CASSFGLAGVNEQFF. The CDR3 coding sequence is TGTGCCAGCAGTTTTGGACTAGCGGGAGTCAATGAGCAGTTCTTC.

This clone was seen only a few times. The rearrangement uses TRBV19 and TRBJ1-5, with D maybe TRBD1 (6 bases). V was trimmed by 7 bases and J by 1 base, leaving 14 bases between them. This CDR3 contains 15 residues. CDR1 and CDR2 (germline): LNHDA, SQIVND (reference sequence). The DNA for the CDR3 is TGTGCCAGTACTCTTGGGGGGGCGAGCAATCAGCCCCAGCATTTT. This translates into CASTLGGASNQPQHF. The full variable domain, in which reference TRBV19 and TRBJ1-5 provide the parts outside the CDR3, is DGGITQSPKYLFRKEGQNVTLSCEQNLNHDAMYWYRQDPGQGLRLIYYSQIVNDFQKGDIAEGYSVSREKKESFPLTVTSAQKNPTAFYLCASTLGGASNQPQHFGDGTRLSIL.

The chain couples TRBV7-9 to TRBJ2-3; D is ambiguous. The germline CDR1 and CDR2 sequences are SEHNR and FQNEAQ (reference sequence). CDR3 length equals 12 residues. V was cut by 8 bases and J by 0 bases, with 6 bases left in between. CDR3 sequence reads: CASATSTDTQYF. The CDR3 DNA reads TGTGCCAGCGCAACTAGCACAGATACGCAGTATTTT. The full variable domain, with the rest looked up from reference TRBV7-9 and TRBJ2-3, is DTGVSQNPRHKITKRGQNVTFRCDPISEHNRLYWYRQTLGQGPEFLTYFQNEAQLEKSRLLSDRFSAERPKGSFSTLEIQRTEQGDSAMYLCASATSTDTQYFGPGTRLTVL.

The J gene is TRBJ2-1, the V gene TRBV4-2; 13 bases are a match to TRBD2. The CDR3 loop spans 15 amino acids. V dropped 1 base and J dropped 8; count of bases not matched to a gene: 2. Germline loops: CDR1 LGHNA, CDR2 YNFKEQ. The CDR3 DNA reads TGTGCCAGCAGCCAAGGACTAGCGGGAGGTTATGAGCAGTTCTTC. Its translation: CASSQGLAGGYEQFF.

This chain uses TRBV28 with TRBJ2-5, with D maybe TRBD2 (5 bases). The CDR3 totals 14 residues. V lost 9 bases, J lost 3 bases, and 17 bases lay in between. Germline values: CDR1 MDHEN, CDR2 SYDVKM. CDR3 nucleotides: TGTGCCAGTTTCCGGGATGGAATCGAAGAGACCCAGTACTTC. Protein: CASFRDGIEETQYF.

The chain joins TRBV18 to TRBJ1-2; 7 nucleotides match TRBD1. The CDR3 has 14 residues. After removal of 2 bases from V and 2 bases from J, the junction contained 2 bases not matched to a gene. Germline loops: CDR1 KGHSH, CDR2 LQKENI. CDR3 sequence: CASSPSTGNYGYTF. DNA of the CDR3: TGTGCCAGCTCACCATCGACAGGGAACTATGGCTACACCTTC.

The genes are TRBV28 and TRBJ1-4; 7 positions match TRBD1. This CDR3 region has 13 residues. In germline, CDR1 is MDHEN, CDR2 SYDVKM. V lost 6 bases, J lost 7 bases, and 5 bases stayed unmatched. CDR3 protein: CASSPNRGEKLFF. The DNA of the CDR3 is TGTGCCAGCAGCCCGAACAGGGGTGAAAAACTGTTTTTT.

The chain combines TRBV7-8 with TRBJ2-2, with 9 bases that match TRBD2. V lost 3 bases to trimming and J lost 5 bases; unmatched junction nucleotides: 1. The CDR3 has 14 residues. Germline V gene data show CDR1 as SGHVS and CDR2 as FQNEAQ. The CDR3 sequence: CASSLLAGTGELFF. CDR3 bases: TGTGCCAGCAGCTTGCTAGCGGGAACCGGGGAGCTGTTTTTT.

In this sample, this clone turned up once. The V gene is TRBV5-1, the J gene TRBJ1-2, with D tentatively TRBD1 (5 bases). V lost 0 bases and J lost 3, with 9 bases in between. The germline gives CDR1 SGHRS, CDR2 YFSETQ. The CDR3 loop spans 14 amino acids. The chain's CDR3 is CASSLAGGDYGYTF. The CDR3 nucleotides read TGCGCCAGCAGCTTGGCGGGAGGGGACTATGGCTACACCTTC.

CDR3 DNA: TGTGCCAGCAGTGATATGAAACAGTATAATTCACCCCTCCACTTT. Protein: CASSDMKQYNSPLHF. This chain links TRBV2 with TRBJ1-6; D gene uncertain. Between the trimmed V and J ends, which lost 3 bases and 4 bases, there was a span of 10 bases. This CDR3 is 15 amino acids long. The germline gives CDR1 SNHLY, CDR2 FYNNEI.

About this clone itself: Here the CDR3 omits its conserved ending phenylalanine or tryptophan, so a read error is the likely source. The DNA is left out, because the CDR3 cannot be placed on it with certainty; the CDR3 is given as TCRdb lists it. The V call is TRBV2, the J call TRBJ1-1. In germline, CDR1 is SNHLY, CDR2 FYNNEI. Inclusive of both ends, the CDR3 amounts to 11 amino acids. The CDR3 loop reads CASSDRGGMGI.